Listed below are T cell receptor beta chains from one sample, sequenced in a study of vaccination and CD4 T cells after COVID-19. These receptors are not linked to any known antigen. TCRdb recomputed calls from the PCR reads with MiXCR, one row per CDR3 protein. In the table there are approximately 11,000 distinct CDR3 sequences, more than 25% of which are singletons. Sequencing was carried out using cultured CD4+ T cells from blood. The receptors were sampled from a human donor with COVID-19. The conserved cysteine and the conserved F or W are not part of the CDR3 here.

CDR3 protein	V gene	J gene	CDR3 length
ASSYEISSEAF	TRBV6-2/TRBV6-3	TRBJ1-1	11
SASGGGTYEQY	TRBV20-1	TRBJ2-7	11
SARVGSGSSYEQY	TRBV20-1	TRBJ2-7	13
ASSSEDRRNQPQH	TRBV7-8	TRBJ1-5	13
ASSLRAGGNQPQH	TRBV27	TRBJ1-5	13
ASSLLEGRDNEQF	TRBV7-2	TRBJ2-1	13
ASGRTGGNTEAF	TRBV19	TRBJ1-1	12
ASSVRTGDSHEQY	TRBV6-1	TRBJ2-7	13
ATSDRTSGGRSYNEQF	TRBV24-1	TRBJ2-1	16
ASNKEGDPPNTEAF	TRBV11-1	TRBJ1-1	14
ASSSSNSGGKRGEQF	TRBV7-6	TRBJ2-1	15
ASRGTGLHEQY	TRBV5-1	TRBJ2-7	11
ASSLSGQGASPLH	TRBV11-2	TRBJ1-6	13
ASSDRGAGYT	TRBV2	TRBJ1-2	10
ASRAGGGVSEQY	TRBV28	TRBJ2-7	12
ASSAPQGSREKLF	TRBV28	TRBJ1-4	13
ASRGTGNPYEQY	TRBV6-2/TRBV6-3	TRBJ2-7	12
ATSRDLSGGTETQY	TRBV15	TRBJ2-5	14
ASRTGGFYTEAF	TRBV6-1	TRBJ1-1	12
ASSYVAHSRSGNTIY	TRBV6-5	TRBJ1-3	15
ASSVVGQGGRQPQH	TRBV2	TRBJ1-5	14
ASSPPGTNNSPLH	TRBV19	TRBJ1-6	13
ASSRVGGLGTGELF	TRBV25-1	TRBJ2-2	14
ASRAGGVNTGELF	TRBV28	TRBJ2-2	13
ASSAGQGLKNTGELF	TRBV2	TRBJ2-2	15
AWSSGGREQF	TRBV30	TRBJ2-1	10
ASRARGLGHEQF	TRBV2	TRBJ2-1	12
ASSLAGGTNEKLF	TRBV7-2	TRBJ1-4	13
ASSLYQGNEQF	TRBV27	TRBJ2-1	11
ATWSGSGGEKLF	TRBV24-1	TRBJ1-4	12
ASSPPRGMNTEAF	TRBV11-3	TRBJ1-1	13
ASSLRSGRDYGYT	TRBV27	TRBJ1-2	13
ASSPTGGSYNEQF	TRBV19	TRBJ2-1	13
ASSELGIRAF	TRBV7-2	TRBJ1-1	10
ASSLDRPVMNTEAF	TRBV18	TRBJ1-1	14
ASSFEGSPLH	TRBV27	TRBJ1-6	10
ASSRTSDEQF	TRBV6-1	TRBJ2-1	10
ASSTGQITGELF	TRBV7-2	TRBJ2-2	12
ASSMTGLADTQY	TRBV18	TRBJ2-3	12
ASSLEVADNSYNEQF	TRBV19	TRBJ2-1	15
ASSYSGAKNIQY	TRBV6-2/TRBV6-3	TRBJ2-4	12
ASSYGVTSGANVLT	TRBV6-5	TRBJ2-6	14
ASSLLGNTEAF	TRBV27	TRBJ1-1	11
ASSSSIRDFSYEQY	TRBV7-2	TRBJ2-7	14
ASSHQPTGGDQPQH	TRBV6-4	TRBJ1-5	14
ASSLSGRPGEQY	TRBV5-4	TRBJ2-7	12
SASVGGNTKNIQY	TRBV20-1	TRBJ2-4	13
ASSPTQVYGYT	TRBV18	TRBJ1-2	11
ASTRARGLGYGYT	TRBV6-1	TRBJ1-2	13
ASSFSYGEPQH	TRBV5-1	TRBJ1-5	11
ASSEYTGTGANVLT	TRBV25-1	TRBJ2-6	14